This T cell receptor (beta chain) was profiled in a study of T cell repertoires in cytomegalovirus infection. Overall study: Recently described HLA-C-restricted plus well-studied HLA-B-restricted CMV epitopes were used. Public signatures in TCR beta pointed to CMV infection and matching HLA type.

Germline values: CDR1 ENHRY, CDR2 SYGVKD. The V end lost 10 bases, the J end lost 8 bases, and 24 bases lay between the germline ends. This CDR3 is 15 amino acids long. A single count supports this clonotype. Antigen unknown. TCRdb independently ran MiXCR on the reads; one entry per CDR3 protein. Of some 320,000 distinct CDR3 sequences in the sample, 25% to 30% were seen once. The V call is TRBV10-3, the J call TRBJ2-1, with D maybe TRBD1 (7 bases). Source: cultured PBMCs, taken from culture after CMV antigen stimulation. This TCR was sampled from a human donor in good health (CMV status not recorded). Some clones in this sample may be carry-over from other donors' samples. The CDR3 here is CATTSLTGEDDEQFF. In DNA form, the CDR3 reads TGTGCCACCACCTCACTCACAGGGGAGGACGATGAGCAGTTCTTC.